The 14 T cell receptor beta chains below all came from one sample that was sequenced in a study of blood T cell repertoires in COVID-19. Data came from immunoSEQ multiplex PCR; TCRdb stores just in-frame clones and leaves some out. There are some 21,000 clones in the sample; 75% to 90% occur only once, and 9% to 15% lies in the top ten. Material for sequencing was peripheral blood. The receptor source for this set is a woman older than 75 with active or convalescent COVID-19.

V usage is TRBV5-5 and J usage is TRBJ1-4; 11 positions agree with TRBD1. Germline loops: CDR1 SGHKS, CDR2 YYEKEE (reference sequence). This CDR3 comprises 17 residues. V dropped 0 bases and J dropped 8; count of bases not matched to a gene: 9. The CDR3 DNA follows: TGTGCCAGCAGCTTGGGGATCCCGGGACAGGGGGGCGAAAAACTGTTTTTT. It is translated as CASSLGIPGQGGEKLFF.

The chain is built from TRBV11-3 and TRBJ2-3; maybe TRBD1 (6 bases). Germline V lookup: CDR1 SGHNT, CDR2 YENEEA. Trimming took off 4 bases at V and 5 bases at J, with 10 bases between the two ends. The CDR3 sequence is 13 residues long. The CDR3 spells CASSSGQQDTQYF. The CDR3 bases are TGTGCCAGCAGCTCCGGACAGCAAGATACGCAGTATTTT.

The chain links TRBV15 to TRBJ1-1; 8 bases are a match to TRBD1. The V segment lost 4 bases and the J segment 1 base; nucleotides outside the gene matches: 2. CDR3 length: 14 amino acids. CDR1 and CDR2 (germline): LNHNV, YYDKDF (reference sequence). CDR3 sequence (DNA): TGTGCCACCAGCATTGACAGGGGGAACACTGAAGCTTTCTTT. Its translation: CATSIDRGNTEAFF.

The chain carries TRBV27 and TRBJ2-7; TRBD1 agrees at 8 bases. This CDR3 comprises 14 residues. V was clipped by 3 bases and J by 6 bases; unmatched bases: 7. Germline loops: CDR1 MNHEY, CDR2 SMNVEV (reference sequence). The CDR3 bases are TGTGCCAGCAGTTTTACCGGACAGGGTGCCGAGCAGTACTTC. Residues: CASSFTGQGAEQYF.

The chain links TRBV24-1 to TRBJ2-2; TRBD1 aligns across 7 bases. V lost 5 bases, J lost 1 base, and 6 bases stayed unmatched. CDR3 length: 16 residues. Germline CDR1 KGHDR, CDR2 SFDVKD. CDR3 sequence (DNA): TGTGCCACCAGTGGCCCGGGACAGCTGAACACCGGGGAGCTGTTTTTT. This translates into CATSGPGQLNTGELFF.

CDR3 region: CASNYRGIDYGYTF. DNA of the CDR3: TGCGCCAGCAACTACAGGGGAATAGACTATGGCTACACCTTC. The chain couples TRBV5-1 to TRBJ1-2; TRBD1 aligns across 7 bases. Trimming removed 6 bases from V and 3 bases from J; junction bases left unmatched: 8. Germline assignment: CDR1 SGHRS and CDR2 YFSETQ. The CDR3 runs to 14 residues.

CDR3 loop: CASSEGPGLSLNQPQHF. The CDR3 DNA is TGCGCCAGCAGTGAGGGCCCAGGTCTGTCTCTCAATCAGCCCCAGCATTTT. The chain carries TRBV10-2 and TRBJ1-5; D is ambiguous. Germline CDR1 is WSHSY and CDR2 is SAAADI. Deletions cut 2 bases from V and 3 bases from J, with 17 bases between. There are 17 residues in the CDR3.

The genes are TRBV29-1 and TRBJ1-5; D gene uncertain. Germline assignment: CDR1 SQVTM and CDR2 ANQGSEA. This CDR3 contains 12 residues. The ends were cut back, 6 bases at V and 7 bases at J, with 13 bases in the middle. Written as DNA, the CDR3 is TGCAGCGTAAGAGGGATAGGGCAGCCCCAGCATTTT. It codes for CSVRGIGQPQHF. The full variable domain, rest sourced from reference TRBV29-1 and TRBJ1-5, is SAVISQKPSRDICQRGTSLTIQCQVDSQVTMMFWYRQQPGQSLTLIATANQGSEATYESGFVIDKFPISRPNLTFSTLTVSNMSPEDSSIYLCSVRGIGQPQHFGDGTRLSIL.

The CDR3 protein is CASSLTGPTPSGYTF. The DNA for the CDR3 is TGTGCCAGCAGCCTGACAGGCCCTACTCCCAGCGGCTACACCTTC. The chain joins TRBV5-5 to TRBJ1-2; tentative D call: TRBD1 (6 bases). The CDR3 runs 15 residues. Germline CDR1 SGHKS, CDR2 YYEKEE (reference sequence). V was pared by 4 bases and J by 8 bases, with 21 bases between.

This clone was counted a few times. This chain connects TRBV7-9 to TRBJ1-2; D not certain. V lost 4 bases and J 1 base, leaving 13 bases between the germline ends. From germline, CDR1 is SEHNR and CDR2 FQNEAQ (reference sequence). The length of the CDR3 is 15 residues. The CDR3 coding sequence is TGTGCCAGCAGCTATGGCATTTGGAGTAACTATGGCTACACCTTC. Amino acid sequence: CASSYGIWSNYGYTF.

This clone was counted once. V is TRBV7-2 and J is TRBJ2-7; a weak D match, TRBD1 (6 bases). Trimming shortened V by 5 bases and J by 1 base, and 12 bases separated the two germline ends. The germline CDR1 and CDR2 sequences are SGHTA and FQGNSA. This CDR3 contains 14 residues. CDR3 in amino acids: CASSENRDSYEQYF. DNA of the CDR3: TGTGCCAGCAGCGAAAACAGGGATTCCTACGAGCAGTACTTC.

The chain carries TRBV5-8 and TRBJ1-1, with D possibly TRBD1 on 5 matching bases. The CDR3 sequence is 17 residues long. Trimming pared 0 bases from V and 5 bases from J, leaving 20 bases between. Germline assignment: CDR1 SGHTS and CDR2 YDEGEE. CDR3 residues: CASSLGDFSGRNTEAFF. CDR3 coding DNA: TGTGCCAGCAGCTTGGGGGATTTTTCAGGGAGGAATACTGAAGCTTTCTTT.

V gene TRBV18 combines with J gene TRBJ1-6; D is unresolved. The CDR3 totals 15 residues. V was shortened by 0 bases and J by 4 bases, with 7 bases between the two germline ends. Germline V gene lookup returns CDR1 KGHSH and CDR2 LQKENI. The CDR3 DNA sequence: TGTGCCAGCTCACCACCGGGCAGGTATAATTCACCCCTCCACTTT. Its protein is CASSPPGRYNSPLHF.

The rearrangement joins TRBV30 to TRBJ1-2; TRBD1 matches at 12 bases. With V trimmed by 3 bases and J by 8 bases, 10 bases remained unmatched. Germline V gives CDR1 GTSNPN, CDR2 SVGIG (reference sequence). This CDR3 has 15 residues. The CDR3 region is CAWSLGGQGALGYTF. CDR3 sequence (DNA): TGTGCCTGGAGCCTAGGGGGACAGGGGGCCCTCGGCTACACCTTC.